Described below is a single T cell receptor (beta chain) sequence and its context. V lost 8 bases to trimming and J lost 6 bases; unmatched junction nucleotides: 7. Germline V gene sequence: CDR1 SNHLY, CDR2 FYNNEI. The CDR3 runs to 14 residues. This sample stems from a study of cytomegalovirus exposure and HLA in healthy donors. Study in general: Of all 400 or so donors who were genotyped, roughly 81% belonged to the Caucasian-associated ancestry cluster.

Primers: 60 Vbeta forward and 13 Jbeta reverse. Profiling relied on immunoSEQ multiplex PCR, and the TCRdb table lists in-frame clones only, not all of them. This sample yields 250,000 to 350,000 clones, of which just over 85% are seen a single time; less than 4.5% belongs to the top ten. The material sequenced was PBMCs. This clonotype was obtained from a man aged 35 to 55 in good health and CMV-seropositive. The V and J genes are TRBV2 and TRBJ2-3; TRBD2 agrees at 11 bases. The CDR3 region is CASCAGTSGDTQYF. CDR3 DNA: TGTGCCAGCTGCGCCGGGACTAGCGGCGATACGCAGTATTTT.